Listed here are 12 T cell receptor beta chains from one sample, sequenced in a study of T cell responses to AZD1222 COVID-19 vaccine. Here immunoSEQ multiplex PCR was the method, and the copy in TCRdb shows in-frame clones only, minus some. The sample records over 100,000 clones, approximately 91% being singletons. The input for sequencing was peripheral blood, taken 28 days after the second AZD1222 dose. These receptors were collected from an adult who received the AZD1222 COVID-19 vaccine.

A word on this clone: Sequence at one end of the junction differs from germline and may be a read error. This sequence joins TRBV7-3 and TRBJ2-6; the D gene is possibly TRBD1 (5 bases). This CDR3 contains 15 residues. Germline CDR1 reads SGHTA; CDR2 reads FQGTGA. DNA for the CDR3: TGTGCCAGCAGCGTAACCAGGGCTGGGGCCAACGTCCTGACTTTC. Protein: CASSVTRAGANVLTF.

The rearrangement joins TRBV29-1 to TRBJ1-1; tentative D call: TRBD1 (6 bases). V shed 5 bases and J shed 1 base, with 17 bases lying between them. Germline V gives CDR1 SQVTM, CDR2 ANQGSEA. There are 15 residues in the CDR3. For the CDR3, the DNA is TGCAGCGTTTGCTACAGGGCGATAGGGAACACTGAAGCTTTCTTT. Its translation: CSVCYRAIGNTEAFF.

The chain is built from TRBV27 and TRBJ2-5; 10 bases map to TRBD1. The germline V gene has CDR1 MNHEY and CDR2 SMNVEV (reference sequence). V lost 5 bases and J lost 5; bases outside the gene matches: 14. CDR3 size: 17 residues. DNA of the CDR3: TGTGCCAGCAGTCACTATCGACAGGGGGCTGATCGGGAGACCCAGTACTTC. It specifies CASSHYRQGADRETQYF.

The chain carries TRBV6-1 and TRBJ1-5; D remains ambiguous. V shed 1 base and J shed 6 bases, with 4 bases lying between them. The CDR3 contains 12 residues. The germline CDR1 and CDR2 sequences are MNHNS and SASEGT. The CDR3 sequence is CASSEGLQPQHF. CDR3 DNA: TGTGCCAGCAGTGAAGGTCTTCAGCCCCAGCATTTT.

The gene calls are TRBV12-3 or TRBV12-4 and TRBJ2-2; perhaps TRBD2 as D (6 bases). V dropped 7 bases and J dropped 5 bases, with 11 bases sitting between them. The CDR3 is made up of 13 amino acids. The CDR3 sequence is CASTYGGTGELFF. Written as DNA, the CDR3 is TGTGCCAGCACTTATGGGGGGACCGGGGAGCTGTTTTTT.

The chain links TRBV19 to TRBJ2-7; TRBD1 aligns across 8 bases. Trimming took 3 bases from V and 5 from J; bases not matched to a gene: 12. This CDR3 has 16 residues. Germline CDR1 is LNHDA and CDR2 is SQIVND (reference sequence). Here the CDR3 reads CASSMPLGTGEHEQYF. The DNA of the CDR3 is TGTGCCAGTAGTATGCCCCTCGGGACAGGAGAGCACGAGCAGTACTTC.

The chain employs TRBV4-1 and TRBJ2-3, with D perhaps TRBD1 (5 bases). Germline V gene data show CDR1 as MGHRA and CDR2 as YSYEKL. This CDR3 region has 17 residues. Trimming took off 3 bases at V and 1 base at J, with 17 bases between the two ends. The CDR3 sequence is CASSHKDSAGRTDTQYF. Here the CDR3 DNA reads TGCGCCAGCAGCCACAAAGACAGTGCCGGGCGCACAGATACGCAGTATTTT.

V gene TRBV6-1 combines with J gene TRBJ1-5, with 7 positions matching TRBD1. The CDR3 sequence is 15 residues long. V lost 0 bases, J lost 7 bases, and 6 bases stayed unmatched. CDR1 and CDR2 from the germline V gene are MNHNS and SASEGT. The CDR3 nucleotides are TGTGCCAGCAGTGAAGCGACAGGGCACGGGCAGCCCCAGCATTTT. Translating it yields CASSEATGHGQPQHF.

V usage is TRBV5-5 and J usage is TRBJ1-1, with D possibly matching TRBD1 (6 bases). Trimming removed 1 base from V and 4 bases from J, with 14 bases in between. Germline V gives CDR1 SGHKS, CDR2 YYEKEE (reference sequence). The CDR3 consists of 15 residues. The CDR3 DNA is TGTGCCAGCAGCTTGACGGGGGCGGGTACCACTGAAGCTTTCTTT. Translation: CASSLTGAGTTEAFF.

J is TRBJ2-3 and V is TRBV2, with 10 nucleotides matching TRBD2. The ends lost 3 bases at V and 3 bases at J; junction bases unmatched: 9. This CDR3 is built from 17 residues. Germline V CDR1 and CDR2: SNHLY, FYNNEI. CDR3 bases: TGTGCCAGCAGTGATGGGGCTAGCGGGAGTGGAACAGATACGCAGTATTTT. Its protein product is CASSDGASGSGTDTQYF. The full variable domain, rest sourced from reference TRBV2 and TRBJ2-3, is EPEVTQTPSHQVTQMGQEVILRCVPISNHLYFYWYRQILGQKVEFLVSFYNNEISEKSEIFDDQFSVERPDGSNFTLKIRSTKLEDSAMYFCASSDGASGSGTDTQYFGPGTRLTVL.

The V gene is TRBV10-3, the J gene TRBJ2-7, with TRBD1 matching 7 bases. Per the germline V gene, CDR1 is ENHRY and CDR2 is SYGVKD. The length of the CDR3 is 15 residues. Germline trimming cut 0 bases from V and 5 bases from J; bases unmatched to any gene: 7. The CDR3 loop reads CAISESRTGAHEQYF. DNA for the CDR3: TGTGCCATCAGTGAGTCGCGGACAGGCGCCCACGAGCAGTACTTC.

The genes are TRBV5-4 and TRBJ2-3; tentatively, D is TRBD1 or TRBD2 (5 bases each). V lost 4 bases to trimming and J lost 2 bases, with 14 bases between them. This CDR3 is 15 amino acids long. Germline lookup yields CDR1 SGHNT and CDR2 YYREEE (reference sequence). The CDR3 region is CASSLGLTDTDTQYF. The CDR3 nucleotides read TGTGCCAGCAGCCTAGGACTGACAGACACAGATACGCAGTATTTT.